Each of the 19 T cell receptor beta chains below was sequenced from the same sample in a study of T cells after posttransplantation cyclophosphamide. Treatment was busulfan-fludarabine conditioning, a marrow graft, and cyclophosphamide on days +3 and +4. The assay was immunoSEQ multiplex PCR, and TCRdb's table has in-frame clones only and misses some. The data hold roughly 12,000 clones, with roughly 2% observed a single time. Sequenced here: PBMCs, sampled after allogeneic stem cell transplant with posttransplant cyclophosphamide. All receptors derive from a young adult male patient who received an allogeneic stem cell transplant from a related donor, was CMV-positive, and had no GVHD. Some T cells may have originated in the graft donor.

The J gene is TRBJ1-2, the V gene TRBV9, with 9 nucleotides matching TRBD1. The length of the CDR3 is 16 residues. Germline assignment: CDR1 SGDLS and CDR2 YYNGEE. V was clipped by 3 bases and J by 8 bases; unmatched bases: 14. In DNA, the CDR3 is TGTGCCAGCAGCGCAGCAGGGGGGACAGGGAATTTCGGCTACACCTTC. This encodes CASSAAGGTGNFGYTF.

DNA of the CDR3: TGCGCCAGCAGCCACGGGACAGAGGAGTATAGCAATCAGCCCCAGCATTTT. As protein: CASSHGTEEYSNQPQHF. The chain is built from TRBV4-1 and TRBJ1-5; TRBD1 agrees at 7 bases. The CDR3 spans 17 residues. CDR1 is MGHRA, CDR2 YSYEKL, per germline. J gave up 0 bases and V 3 bases, and 8 bases lay outside the gene matches.

Within the sample, this clone is large (0.1 to 1%). The CDR3 spells CASSPGYTGDEQFF. The CDR3 DNA reads TGTGCCAGCAGCCCAGGGTACACCGGCGATGAGCAGTTCTTC. The chain recombines TRBV7-3 with TRBJ2-1, with D possibly matching TRBD1 (5 bases). Germline V gene data show CDR1 as SGHTA and CDR2 as FQGTGA. The CDR3 length is 14 residues. Trimming removed 5 bases from V and 8 bases from J, with 16 bases in between.

The chain couples TRBV7-2 to TRBJ2-1, with 8 bases matching TRBD2. The V gene's germline CDR1 is SGHTA and CDR2 FQGNSA. The CDR3 runs 15 residues. V dropped 1 base and J dropped 4; count of bases not matched to a gene: 3. The CDR3 region is CASSLGSSGYNEQFF. Here the CDR3 DNA reads TGTGCCAGCAGCTTAGGCTCTAGCGGGTACAATGAGCAGTTCTTC.

This clone was counted between two and nine times. This chain connects TRBV10-3 to TRBJ2-1, with TRBD1 matching 11 bases. Losses at the gene ends were 4 bases for V and 8 bases for J; bases not matched to a gene: 13. Germline-derived CDR1 and CDR2 are ENHRY and SYGVKD. This CDR3 contains 17 residues. The CDR3 nucleotides are TGTGCCATCAGTGCGATGGAGGGGACAGGGGGTAATGATGAGCAGTTCTTC. Translating gives CAISAMEGTGGNDEQFF.

V usage is TRBV6-1 and J usage is TRBJ2-3, with D perhaps matching TRBD1 (6 bases). This CDR3 spans 16 amino acids. The germline V gene has CDR1 MNHNS and CDR2 SASEGT. V gave up 4 bases and J gave up 0 bases, with 14 bases separating them. CDR3 sequence (DNA): TGTGCCAGCAGTGTCCTAACAGGGATCAGCACAGATACGCAGTATTTT. Its translation: CASSVLTGISTDTQYF.

This clone was observed a handful of times. This rearrangement joins TRBV27 to TRBJ2-1, with unresolved D. Germline values: CDR1 MNHEY, CDR2 SMNVEV (reference sequence). CDR3 size: 13 residues. Trimming pared 5 bases from V and 4 bases from J, leaving 9 bases between. Here the CDR3 reads CASSKLGYNEQFF. The CDR3 DNA sequence: TGTGCCAGCAGTAAACTTGGTTACAATGAGCAGTTCTTC.

The rearrangement uses TRBV19 and TRBJ2-2; TRBD2 agrees at 8 bases. The V gene's germline CDR1 is LNHDA and CDR2 SQIVND (reference sequence). J was trimmed by 0 bases and V by 6 bases; bases with no gene match: 3. The length of the CDR3 is 15 residues. The CDR3 region has the DNA TGTGCCAGTAGAACTAGCGGCGCGAACACCGGGGAGCTGTTTTTT. This encodes CASRTSGANTGELFF.

The V gene is TRBV2, the J gene TRBJ2-1, with a weak D call TRBD1 (6 bases). The V gene lost 7 bases and the J gene lost 0 bases, with 10 bases spanning the gap. Looked up from germline, CDR1 is SNHLY and CDR2 is FYNNEI. CDR3 length: 14 residues. The CDR3 loop is CASTKDSSYNEQFF. DNA of the CDR3: TGTGCCAGCACGAAGGACAGCTCCTACAATGAGCAGTTCTTC. The entire variable domain, with the rest obtained from reference TRBV2 and TRBJ2-1, is as follows: EPEVTQTPSHQVTQMGQEVILRCVPISNHLYFYWYRQILGQKVEFLVSFYNNEISEKSEIFDDQFSVERPDGSNFTLKIRSTKLEDSAMYFCASTKDSSYNEQFFGPGTRLTVL.

The rearrangement uses TRBV9 and TRBJ2-5, with D possibly TRBD2 on 6 matching bases. The CDR3 consists of 15 residues. The V end lost 0 bases, the J end lost 5 bases, and 14 bases lay between the germline ends. The germline gives CDR1 SGDLS, CDR2 YYNGEE. DNA for the CDR3: TGTGCCAGCAGCGTAGAGCGGGCCCCCCGGGAGACCCAGTACTTC. Its translation is CASSVERAPRETQYF.

The V call is TRBV27, the J call TRBJ1-1, with a tentative D call TRBD1 (5 bases). This CDR3 has 16 residues. Trimming pared 3 bases from V and 2 bases from J, leaving 16 bases between. Looked up from germline, CDR1 is MNHEY and CDR2 is SMNVEV (reference sequence). The CDR3 loop reads CASSFSGEYINTEAFF. CDR3 nucleotides: TGTGCCAGCAGTTTTTCGGGGGAGTATATCAACACTGAAGCTTTCTTT.

The chain combines TRBV19 with TRBJ2-2; tentatively, D is TRBD1 (5 bases). Germline V CDR1 and CDR2: LNHDA, SQIVND (reference sequence). CDR3 length: 14 amino acids. V was cut by 6 bases and J by 0 bases, with 8 bases left in between. The CDR3 sequence is CASRDTPNTGELFF. DNA of the CDR3: TGTGCCAGTAGGGACACCCCGAACACCGGGGAGCTGTTTTTT.

This clone was counted a few times. The V call is TRBV10-2, the J call TRBJ2-5, with D tentatively TRBD2 (5 bases). V was pared by 6 bases and J by 5 bases, with 13 bases between. The CDR3 has 13 residues. Germline CDR1 WSHSY, CDR2 SAAADI. The CDR3 reads CASSRLAKETQYF. The CDR3 bases are TGCGCCAGCAGCCGGCTAGCTAAGGAGACCCAGTACTTC.

This rearrangement joins TRBV7-2 to TRBJ2-7; TRBD1 matches 11 bases. V lost 5 bases, J lost 2 bases, and 5 bases stayed unmatched. From germline, CDR1 is SGHTA and CDR2 FQGNSA. CDR3 size: 15 residues. Here the CDR3 reads CASSEGQGGPYEQYF. CDR3 coding DNA: TGTGCCAGCAGCGAGGGACAGGGGGGCCCCTACGAGCAGTACTTC.

A few counts support this clone. DNA of the CDR3: TGCGCCAGCAGTGTGGGCCACTACAATGAGCAGTTCTTC. Protein: CASSVGHYNEQFF. The chain joins TRBV10-1 to TRBJ2-1; D is uncertain. Trimming pared 4 bases from V and 3 bases from J, leaving 7 bases between. There are 13 residues in the CDR3. Germline-derived CDR1 and CDR2 are WNHNN and SYGVQD (reference sequence).

This sequence joins TRBV7-6 and TRBJ2-1, with unresolved D. Germline CDR1 reads SGHVS; CDR2 reads FNYEAQ. This CDR3 comprises 14 residues. V gave up 5 bases and J gave up 0 bases, with 8 bases separating them. The CDR3 reads CASSLRVSYNEQFF. Written as DNA, the CDR3 is TGTGCCAGCAGCCTAAGAGTCTCCTACAATGAGCAGTTCTTC.

V is TRBV6-1 and J is TRBJ1-6; D uncertain. The CDR3 consists of 14 residues. The V gene lost 1 base and the J gene lost 6 bases, with 7 bases spanning the gap. Germline CDR1 is MNHNS and CDR2 is SASEGT. The CDR3 region is CASSEGYFNSPLHF. CDR3 DNA sequence: TGTGCCAGCAGTGAAGGGTACTTTAATTCACCCCTCCACTTT.

The chain couples TRBV5-1 to TRBJ2-3; TRBD1 might be the D (6 bases). The CDR3 runs to 15 residues. CDR1 and CDR2 (germline): SGHRS, YFSETQ. Trimming stripped 4 bases from V and 6 bases from J, with 18 bases between. CDR3 in amino acids: CASSIGTPSSDTQYF. In DNA form, the CDR3 reads TGCGCCAGCAGCATCGGGACACCCAGTTCGGATACGCAGTATTTT.

This clone has just a few counts. V usage is TRBV7-2 and J usage is TRBJ2-3, with a tentative D call TRBD2 (7 bases). V shed 7 bases and J shed 2 bases, with 22 bases lying between them. Germline V gene sequence: CDR1 SGHTA, CDR2 FQGNSA. The CDR3 spans 17 residues. The CDR3 spells CASTYRPGGHSTDTQYF. In nucleotides, the CDR3 is TGTGCCAGCACCTACCGTCCGGGGGGACATTCCACAGATACGCAGTATTTT.